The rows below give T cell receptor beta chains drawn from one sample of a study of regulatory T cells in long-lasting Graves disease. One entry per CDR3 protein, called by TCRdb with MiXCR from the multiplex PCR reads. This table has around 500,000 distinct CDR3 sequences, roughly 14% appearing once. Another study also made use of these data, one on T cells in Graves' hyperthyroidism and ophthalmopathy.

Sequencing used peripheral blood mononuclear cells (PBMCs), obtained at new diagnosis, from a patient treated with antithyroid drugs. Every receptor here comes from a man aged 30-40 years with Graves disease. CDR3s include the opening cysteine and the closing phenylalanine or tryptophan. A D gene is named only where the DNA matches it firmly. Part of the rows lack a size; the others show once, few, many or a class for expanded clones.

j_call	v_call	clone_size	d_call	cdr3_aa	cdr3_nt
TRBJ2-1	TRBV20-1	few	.	CSARRRSGSYNGQFF	TGCAGTGCTAGGCGGCGGTCCGGCTCCTACAATGGGCAGTTCTTC
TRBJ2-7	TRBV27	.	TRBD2	CASSRGGGRAASEQYF	TGTGCCAGCTCGCGAGGGGGCGGGAGGGCCGCCAGCGAGCAGTACTTC
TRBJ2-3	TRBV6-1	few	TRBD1	CASSEVRGDTQYF	TGTGCCAGCAGCGAGGTCAGGGGGGATACGCAGTATTTT
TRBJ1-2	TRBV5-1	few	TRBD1	CASSLDDRGYGYTF	TGCGCCAGCAGCTTGGATGACAGGGGCTATGGCTACACCTTC
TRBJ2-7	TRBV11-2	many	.	CASSLAPGNYEQYF	TGTGCCAGCAGTTTAGCCCCAGGGAACTACGAGCAGTACTTC
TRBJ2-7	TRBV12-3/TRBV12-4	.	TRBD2	CASSLKRGTYEQYF	TGTGCCAGCAGTTTAAAGCGGGGAACCTACGAGCAGTACTTC
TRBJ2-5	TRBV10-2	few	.	CASSFLNSPGTQYF	TGCGCCAGCAGCTTTTTGAACAGCCCGGGGACCCAGTACTTC
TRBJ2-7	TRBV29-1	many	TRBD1	CSVSIPRGLGAYEQYF	TGCAGCGTATCCATCCCCAGGGGGCTCGGCGCCTACGAGCAGTACTTC
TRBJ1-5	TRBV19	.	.	CASTGRGLTQHF	TGTGCCAGTACCGGACGGGGGCTAACCCAGCATTTT
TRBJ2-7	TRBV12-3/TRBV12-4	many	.	CASSYEDTTYEQYF	TGTGCCAGCAGTTACGAGGACACAACCTACGAGCAGTACTTC
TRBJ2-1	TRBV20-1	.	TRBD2	CSAGDPVTSGRMEQFF	TGCAGTGCTGGAGACCCTGTGACTAGCGGGCGAATGGAGCAGTTCTTC
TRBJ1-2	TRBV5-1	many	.	CASRLGPELYYGYTF	TGCGCCAGCAGGCTGGGTCCCGAACTCTACTATGGCTACACCTTC
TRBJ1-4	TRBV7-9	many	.	CASSPGATNEKLFF	TGTGCCAGCAGCCCGGGGGCAACTAATGAAAAACTGTTTTTT
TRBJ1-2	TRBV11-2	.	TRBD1	CASSRGTAYYGYTF	TGTGCCAGCAGCCGGGGGACAGCCTACTATGGCTACACCTTC
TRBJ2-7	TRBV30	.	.	CAWSPISLTSYEQYF	TGTGCCTGGAGTCCTATCTCTCTAACCTCCTACGAGCAGTACTTC
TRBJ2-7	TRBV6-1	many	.	CASGGGPYEQYF	TGTGCCAGTGGTGGGGGGCCATACGAGCAGTACTTC
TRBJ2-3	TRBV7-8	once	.	CASSPTEKGWGTDTQYF	TGTGCCAGCAGCCCGACAGAAAAGGGTTGGGGCACAGATACGCAGTATTTT